This TCR beta chain appears in the sequencing data of a study of cytomegalovirus exposure and HLA in healthy donors (dated by TCRdb to the late 2010s). Study-wide context: In an earlier analysis of some 550 of the donors, 276 Gb of sequence data and 100 million or so unique TCR beta sequences from about 179 million T cells were reported. An early release that covered 500 to 800 HLA-typed donors contained approximately 300 gigabases of sequencing data and tens of millions of unique TCR sequences. Among the roughly 430 genotyped donors, 81% belonged to the genetic ancestry cluster associated with self-reported Caucasian donors. The study aimed to test whether signatures of past pathogen exposure could be identified by cataloging public T cell receptors. The T cell repertoires of under 700 subjects were profiled by immunosequencing and related to cytomegalovirus serostatus. A separate validation cohort of some 130 different subjects was used in addition to the approximately 700-subject first cohort. To predict cytomegalovirus infection status, the study brought together high-throughput TCR immunosequencing, statistical association of individual TCRs with disease status, and machine learning. In a later analysis, previously published TCR beta repertoires from hundreds of donors were re-analyzed and high-resolution HLA genotyping was added so that TCR occurrence patterns could be studied. Rather than drawing on any new phenotypic data, the later analysis identified candidate immune exposures from TCR beta sequences and the way those sequences occurred across donors. To decide whether each TCR beta V gene segment behaved as functional or pseudogenic, an earlier analysis of several hundred of the donors relied on high-throughput TCR beta sequencing. Donor age, sex, ethnicity and CMV serostatus were compiled alongside the repertoire data. A later genetic analysis took genome-wide SNP genotypes for about three fifths of the 666 donors and used that subset as a discovery cohort. All discovery cohort repertoires had been generated using a single sequencing platform. Both class I and class II loci were covered by HLA typing, at four-digit resolution. Typing coverage varied by locus: 629-630 donors for A, B, C, DRB1 and DQB1; roughly 560 for DQA1; 600 to 610 for DPA1; around 450 for DPB1. Roughly 5 DR-DQ haplotypes were handled as single units for association and clustering, since linkage in the cohort was strong. Among about 360 genotyped donors of the cohort, an average of around 240,000 unique TCR beta nucleotide sequences were sequenced per donor, about a sixth of them non-productive. Results and caveats for the whole study, not just this receptor: Strong co-occurrence of HLA alleles, especially DR and DQ, made assigning TCR associations to individual alleles difficult. Sequencing depth was assumed to be roughly uniform across donors in the presence/absence analyses, though that assumption may not hold. In a later analysis, the rate of TCR association differed among HLA loci, with DRB1 alleles having the most associated TCRs and HLA-C alleles having the fewest. Compared with the approximately 670-donor mean, donors in an Asian-associated ancestry cluster had fewer N-insertions in productive TCRs, according to a later genetic analysis. It was suggested by the authors that the approach could potentially be generalized to other disease states and immunological phenotypes. In both the original and validation cohorts, the classifier was reported to diagnose cytomegalovirus status with high specificity and sensitivity. The cohort was sequenced for TCR beta chains only, and without alpha or paired-chain data the features that could be detected were limited. The 87-base-pair reads could not distinguish some IMGT-functional V segments, including TRBV6-2 and TRBV6-3, so those segments were excluded. A later analysis found that HLA-associated TCR beta chains were more clonally expanded and had lower generation probabilities than equally common non-associated chains. A further reported finding was that TCR beta sequences accurately predicted the HLA-A and HLA-B alleles for most subjects in the first cohort. Correlated functional status among segregating V segments might reflect linkage disequilibrium, but an unknown experimental factor could not be ruled out. Because counts were too low, about 18 rarely observed V segments, including chromosome 9 orphons, were excluded from the earlier analysis of fewer than 650 of the donors. An earlier analysis of approximately 570 of the donors showed that most TCR beta V segments appeared in productive rearrangements either about 87% or about 30% of the time, which broadly matched IMGT annotations. The study gave a list of over 150 TCR beta chains associated with cytomegalovirus. The only immune exposure information available for the cohort was CMV serostatus. According to a later analysis, most CMV-associated TCR beta chains appeared to be HLA-restricted, and the HLA associations seemed to be driven largely by CMV exposure. Several of the top co-occurrence clusters appeared to be linked to parvovirus B19, influenza, CMV and Epstein-Barr virus, according to a later analysis. A cluster of highly shared sequence variants was judged likely to represent a technical artifact of the sequencing pipeline. V-gene and J-gene trimming of TCR beta chains was associated with a missense DCLRE1C variant in a later genetic analysis, and the association was replicated in an independent cohort. Because some donors lacked HLA typing at each locus, the association tests relied only on the typed subset. A later analysis associated 16,951 TCR beta sequences with specific HLA alleles at a false discovery rate of 0.05. In vitro tests confirmed that three of the cytomegalovirus-associated TCR beta chains recognize cytomegalovirus antigens. While some public TCRs were present in many individuals, most TCR sequences turned up only very rarely across donors.

On this clone itself: Which antigen it targets is not known. Per-nucleotide qualities are absent, and no much larger clonotype sits a single base away.

Trimming takes 3 bases off V and 8 bases off J; junction bases not matched to a gene: 3. Counted from cysteine to phenylalanine, this CDR3 has 13 amino acids. Only the CDR3 DNA is retained, 39 bases long and in frame from the first base. The CDR1 and CDR2 encoded by the germline V gene (reference sequence) are SGHAT and FQDESV. The cohort comprised some 700 healthy bone marrow donors. All cohort members were sampled while nominally healthy, although unrecorded immune exposures were likely present. The donor tested CMV seropositive, placing the donor among the 250 to 300 seropositive members of the cohort. Every donor gave a peripheral blood sample, and the peripheral blood mononuclear cells from that sample were used for TCR beta sequencing. Genomic DNA was extracted from the blood cell samples with the Qiagen DNeasy Blood Extraction Kit. Receptor amplification or capture employed the immunoSEQ multiplex PCR assay. For the multiplex PCR, a mixture combining 60 forward primers for TCR Vbeta segments and 13 reverse primers for TCR Jbeta segments was used. Amplification of the CDR3 region of rearranged TCR beta genes was performed with a multiplex PCR assay on genomic DNA. The Illumina HiSeq System was used to sequence the amplified TCR beta libraries as 87-base-pair reads. Turning to the authors' computational methods: Across the 500 to 700 repertoires, a later analysis counted tens of millions of unique TCR beta chains, 9.5 million to 12 million of which were shared by at least two donors. To remove PCR and sequencing errors, raw reads were error-corrected and collapsed into unique sequences using a nearest-neighbor algorithm that merged closely related sequences. To assign V, D and J gene segments, CDR3 sequences were aligned to IMGT reference sequences. For a sequence to be retained, at least a six-nucleotide match to both a V gene segment and a J gene segment was required. A rearrangement was called productive if the CDR3 had no stop codons and remained in frame with V and J, and every other rearrangement was called non-productive. CDR3 was defined according to IMGT convention as the region running from the second conserved V-encoded cysteine to the conserved J-encoded phenylalanine. The earlier analysis of about 530 of the donors excluded any sequence lacking an unambiguous match to a single V gene segment. In an earlier analysis of 587 of the donors, V segments were called functional above 56.7% productive rearrangements and were called segregating when the between-donor standard deviation exceeded 5%. A statistical classification framework was built for diagnosing cytomegalovirus status from the catalog of TCR beta chain sequences. A later analysis assigned V and J genes by comparing TCR nucleotide sequences with IMGT/GENE-DB human TR gene sequences. In a later analysis, CDR3 sequences and most-parsimonious VDJ recombination scenarios were assigned using the TCRdist pipeline. A later analysis defined each TCR beta chain by its CDR3 amino acid sequence plus V-gene family, and excluded reads lacking a unique V-gene family. As a way to deal with suspected cross-contamination and a sequencing artifact, a later analysis dropped nearly 600 nucleotide sequences that were highly shared and had low generation probability. In a later analysis, a clonal expansion index for each public chain was calculated from normalized within-repertoire ranks of inferred template counts. In a later analysis, generation probabilities were computed using a VDJ recombination model fitted to out-of-frame rearrangements, and the results were checked against IGoR. Hypergeometric tests were used in a later analysis to score TCR-TCR, TCR-HLA and TCR-CMV co-occurrence, with a repertoire-size bias correction applied to the TCR pairs. In a later analysis, false discovery rates were estimated by permuting HLA or CMV assignments 20 times. A later analysis grouped co-occurring TCRs with DBSCAN, adding TCRdist sequence similarity when clustering within HLA-allele-positive subsets. Co-occurrence clustering excluded repertoires with fewer than 30,000 or more than 120,000 public chains, plus five with anomalous nucleotide sharing. TCRdb provides this immuneACCESS table in a form limited to in-frame rearrangements. Some clones are lacking; in checked studies, under half of them reflect an unresolved V gene, and why the rest are absent is not known. V, J and clone size are those of that table, while D and trimming were read from the DNA. Within this sample are approximately 210,000 clones, with roughly 83% of them counted one time only. The leading ten clones occupy around 0.38% of the sample.

Recombination connected TRBV11-1 to TRBJ1-4, with 7 bases aligning to TRBD1. The sample was PBMCs. This clonotype was sampled from a male donor in good health and CMV-seropositive. The DNA is as follows: TGTGCCAGCAGCTTGGGGACAGCGGAAAAACTGTTTTTT. Its product reads: CASSLGTAEKLFF.